The 7 T cell receptor beta chains below all came from one sample that was sequenced in a study of regulatory T cells in long-lasting Graves disease (dated by TCRdb to about 2021). The library was generated by multiplex PCR. TCRdb lists the instrument as Illumina HiSeq 4000. iRepertoire HTBI primers and Arm-PCR amplification of CDR3 regions were used to construct TCR beta libraries. The public reads were run again by TCRdb, first through fastp at Q25 and then through MiXCR, and only productive beta chains were kept. One record per CDR3 amino acid sequence lists the most common genes and DNA. Present in this sample are over 500,000 distinct CDR3 sequences, approximately 15% of which were seen just once. Clones ranked in the top ten supply around 18% of the sample. Reading the label with the study, this specimen's time point is: newly diagnosed GD, antithyroid drugs for less than 3 months. For both TCR sequencing and RNA sequencing, RNA was extracted from PBMCs in TRIzol.

These data also featured in a second study, about T cells in Graves' hyperthyroidism and ophthalmopathy.

This specimen consisted of peripheral blood mononuclear cells (PBMCs), obtained at new diagnosis, from a patient treated with antithyroid drugs. The receptors stem from a woman aged 25 to 39 with Graves disease. Donor details come from another sample of the same person, matched by shared clones.

The J gene is TRBJ2-7, the V gene TRBV20-1, with 9 bases that match TRBD1. Germline lookup yields CDR1 DFQATT and CDR2 SNEGSKA (reference sequence). The CDR3 loop spans 13 amino acids. With 5 bases clipped from V and 1 base from J, the junction kept 3 bases outside the gene matches. The chain's CDR3 is CSAPGTGSYEQYF. The CDR3 DNA sequence: TGCAGTGCTCCCGGGACAGGGTCCTACGAGCAGTACTTC.

This clonotype has ten or more counts. The chain links TRBV7-9 to TRBJ2-3, with 9 positions matching TRBD1. V trimming: 4 bases; J trimming: 4 bases; junction bases outside the gene matches: 12. This CDR3 region has 17 residues. Germline CDR1 is SEHNR and CDR2 is FQNEAQ (reference sequence). The CDR3 spells CASSSSAYGQGSDTQYF. CDR3 DNA sequence: TGTGCCAGCAGCTCCTCGGCATACGGACAGGGGTCAGATACGCAGTATTTT.

The genes are TRBV19 and TRBJ2-5, with a weak D call TRBD1 (5 bases). The CDR3 covers 15 residues. The germline CDR1 and CDR2 sequences are LNHDA and SQIVND (reference sequence). V lost 3 bases, J lost 4 bases, and 15 bases lay in between. CDR3 sequence (DNA): TGTGCCAGTAGTATGGGCCAGGGAAGATCAGAGACCCAGTACTTC. Protein product: CASSMGQGRSETQYF.

This clonotype has ten or more counts. This chain uses TRBV7-9 with TRBJ2-7; D not certain. This CDR3 is 14 amino acids long. CDR1 is SEHNR, CDR2 FQNEAQ, per germline (reference sequence). Trimming removed 1 base from V and 3 bases from J, with 10 bases in between. The CDR3 bases are TGTGCCAGCAGCTTAGTCAACGTGGGCTACGAGCAGTACTTC. It is translated as CASSLVNVGYEQYF.

This clonotype was counted between two and nine times. This rearrangement joins TRBV9 to TRBJ1-6; 11 bases map to TRBD1. The J segment lost 13 bases and the V segment lost 0 bases, leaving 9 bases of the junction unmatched. The germline V gene has CDR1 SGDLS and CDR2 YYNGEE. This CDR3 is built from 16 residues. CDR3 amino acids: CASSVGDRGSEVPLHF. CDR3 nucleotide sequence: TGTGCCAGCAGCGTAGGGGACAGGGGGAGTGAGGTGCCCCTCCACTTT.

This clonotype came up a few times. V is TRBV11-2 and J is TRBJ2-7; 7 bases are a match to TRBD2. Per germline, CDR1 SGHAT and CDR2 FQNNGV. The CDR3 runs 17 residues. The J segment lost 6 bases and the V segment lost 0 bases, leaving 14 bases of the junction unmatched. In DNA, the CDR3 is TGTGCCAGCAGCTTAGATATGGGTACTAGCGAGAGGATCGAGCAGTACTTC. Translating it yields CASSLDMGTSERIEQYF.

This clonotype was observed a handful of times. This chain uses TRBV7-9 with TRBJ2-7; the D is unclear. The CDR3 loop spans 16 amino acids. V lost 5 bases to trimming and J lost 7 bases, with 24 bases between them. Germline values: CDR1 SEHNR, CDR2 FQNEAQ (reference sequence). CDR3 nucleotides: TGTGCCAGCAGCCCCGAGGTGGACCTCCGTTTCCAGGAGCAGTACTTC. Its protein is CASSPEVDLRFQEQYF.